A selection of T cell receptor beta chains follows, all from one sample in a study of T cell changes during pregnancy in multiple sclerosis. Clones were sequenced by immunoSEQ multiplex PCR, and TCRdb holds only the in-frame ones, with some missing. The sample has about 60,000 clones; around 93% are singletons. The specimen was CD4+ T cells from peripheral blood mononuclear cells, collected in the first trimester of pregnancy. The source of these receptors is a female donor with multiple sclerosis, enrolled in a pregnancy study. Each CDR3 is given with its conserved first and last residue. Fields, in order: V gene, clone size, J gene, D gene, CDR3 length, CDR3 DNA, CDR3 protein. The D gene is left open where the match is weak. A row's size may be missing; if present it is once, few, many or a size class.

TRBV7-2,-,TRBJ1-5,-,15,TGTGCCAGCAGCTTACCAGGGATGGGCAATCAGCCCCAGCATTTT,CASSLPGMGNQPQHF
TRBV6-1,-,TRBJ2-5,TRBD1,15,TGTGCCAGCAGTGAACCTACAGGGGCCACCGAGACCCAGTACTTC,CASSEPTGATETQYF
TRBV5-5,-,TRBJ1-2,TRBD1,14,TGTGCCAGCAGCCCCCGGGACAGGCAGTATGGCTACACCTTC,CASSPRDRQYGYTF
TRBV7-2,-,TRBJ2-7,TRBD1,15,TGTGCCAGCAGTTCGATTGGGACAGGGGGATACGAGCAGTACTTC,CASSSIGTGGYEQYF
TRBV6-5,-,TRBJ2-1,TRBD2,16,TGTGCCAGCAGTTTCCTAGCGGGGGGGACTACCAATGAGCAGTTCTTC,CASSFLAGGTTNEQFF
TRBV18,-,TRBJ1-5,-,12,TGTGCCAGCTCACCACCCGGTCAGCCCCAGCATTTT,CASSPPGQPQHF
TRBV9,-,TRBJ2-7,-,15,TGTGCCAGCAGCCCCCTAGCTGATAGCTCCTACGAGCAGTACTTC,CASSPLADSSYEQYF
TRBV10-1,-,TRBJ2-2,-,15,TGCGCCAGCACCTCCGGGACACCCCCCCCCGGGGAGCTGTTTTTT,CASTSGTPPPGELFF
TRBV11-2,-,TRBJ2-7,TRBD1,14,TGTGCCAGCAGCTCGGGACAGGGGCCCTACGAGCAGTACTTC,CASSSGQGPYEQYF
TRBV10-3,-,TRBJ1-1,-,16,TGTGCCATCAGTGAGTCGCTCGGGGTGTCGAACACTGAAGCTTTCTTT,CAISESLGVSNTEAFF
TRBV6-8,-,TRBJ2-5,TRBD2,17,TGTGCCAGCAGTGCCCCCCGGACTAGCGGGGGCCAAGAGACCCAGTACTTC,CASSAPRTSGGQETQYF
TRBV9,-,TRBJ1-2,-,15,TGTGCCAGCACGGTTGAGGGGGTGGCTAACTATGGCTACACCTTC,CASTVEGVANYGYTF
TRBV14,-,TRBJ2-5,TRBD2,14,TGTGCCAGCAGCCTGGGGGGGATCCAAGAGACCCAGTACTTC,CASSLGGIQETQYF
TRBV19,-,TRBJ2-5,TRBD1,14,TGTGCCAGTAGTATGCGGACAGGCCAAGAGACCCAGTACTTC,CASSMRTGQETQYF
TRBV10-3,-,TRBJ2-6,-,14,TGTGCCATTGGACTCCTCTCTGGGGCCAACGTCCTGACTTTC,CAIGLLSGANVLTF
TRBV7-9,-,TRBJ1-2,-,13,TGTGCCAGCAGCTTAAGCGTGCTCTATGGCTACACCTTC,CASSLSVLYGYTF
TRBV7-6,-,TRBJ1-3,-,17,TGTGCCAGCAGCTTCGCGGTTACAGGGAACGGAGGAAACACCATATATTTT,CASSFAVTGNGGNTIYF
TRBV4-2,-,TRBJ1-6,TRBD1,17,TGTGCCAGCAGCCGCCCGGGACAGGGTTACTATAATTCACCCCTCCACTTT,CASSRPGQGYYNSPLHF
TRBV19,-,TRBJ1-1,TRBD1,15,TGTGCCAGTAGTGCCCGACAGGGGGCGGGCGGAGAAAAGGTCTTT,CASSARQGAGGEKVF
TRBV19,-,TRBJ1-1,TRBD1,15,TGTGCCAGTAGGCGGACAGGGCCCTTGAACACTGAAGCTTTCTTT,CASRRTGPLNTEAFF
TRBV5-1,-,TRBJ1-2,TRBD1,15,TGCGCCAGCAGCCTGGAAAAGGGACAGTTCTATGGCTACACCTTC,CASSLEKGQFYGYTF
TRBV7-2,-,TRBJ2-7,TRBD2,14,TGTGCCAGCAGCTTAGATGGACTAGACTACGAGCAGTACTTC,CASSLDGLDYEQYF
TRBV6-1,few,TRBJ1-5,-,12,TGTGCCAGCCAACCTTCTCACCAGGCCCAGCATTTT,CASQPSHQAQHF
TRBV18,few,TRBJ1-1,-,13,TGTGCCAGCTCCTCAGACCGGGGGACTGAAGCTTTCTTT,CASSSDRGTEAFF
TRBV6-1,-,TRBJ1-2,TRBD1,13,TGTGCCAGCGGACAACAGGGGGCGCGGGGCTACACCTTC,CASGQQGARGYTF
TRBV7-2,-,TRBJ2-7,TRBD2,15,TGTGCCAGCAGCTCTTCTAGCGGGGGGCCTTATGAGCAGTACTTC,CASSSSSGGPYEQYF
TRBV4-2,-,TRBJ2-1,TRBD1,17,TGTGCCAGCAGCAAACGACAGGGGGCAGGATCCTACAATGAGCAGTTCTTC,CASSKRQGAGSYNEQFF
TRBV7-2,-,TRBJ2-3,-,12,TGTGCCAGCAGCTCAACAGGGGATACGCAGTATTTT,CASSSTGDTQYF
TRBV9,-,TRBJ1-3,TRBD1,16,TGTGCCAGCAGCGCTCATCAGGGGGCGCAAGGAAACACCATATATTTT,CASSAHQGAQGNTIYF
TRBV11-3,-,TRBJ2-2,TRBD1,20,TGTGCCAGCAGCTTAGATACCGCCTTCGGGGGACAGGGTTCCCCCGGGGAGCTGTTTTTT,CASSLDTAFGGQGSPGELFF
TRBV29-1,-,TRBJ2-7,-,14,TGCAGCGTCACCCCCCTGCGGAGGGAAGGCGAGCAGTACTTC,CSVTPLRREGEQYF
TRBV19,-,TRBJ1-5,-,16,TGTGCCAGTAGTACCGGGGTAGGGAGGGAGGATCAGCCCCAGCATTTT,CASSTGVGREDQPQHF
TRBV25-1,once,TRBJ2-1,TRBD1,16,TGTGCCAGCAGTGAATATACGGACAGGGCCTACAATGAGCAGTTCTTC,CASSEYTDRAYNEQFF
TRBV10-3,-,TRBJ2-7,-,13,TGTGCCATCAGTTTAACTAGCTCCTACGAGCAGTACTTC,CAISLTSSYEQYF
TRBV9,-,TRBJ1-2,-,15,TGTGCCAGCAGCTCCTCCTCCGGGACACCCGTTGGCTACACCTTC,CASSSSSGTPVGYTF
TRBV6-1,-,TRBJ1-1,-,12,TGTGCCAGCAGTGAAGCGAGGAGAGAAGCTTTCTTT,CASSEARREAFF
TRBV18,once,TRBJ1-2,TRBD1,18,TGTGCCAGCTCACCACTACCTGGGACAGGGGGATCAGTGGCTGGCTACACCTTC,CASSPLPGTGGSVAGYTF
TRBV10-3,few,TRBJ1-5,-,13,TGTGCCATCAGTGACCAGGGCGTCCAGCCCCAGCATTTT,CAISDQGVQPQHF
TRBV4-2,-,TRBJ1-4,TRBD1,18,TGTGCCAGCAGCCAAGATCGACAGGGCCGAGCAACTAATGAAAAACTGTTTTTT,CASSQDRQGRATNEKLFF